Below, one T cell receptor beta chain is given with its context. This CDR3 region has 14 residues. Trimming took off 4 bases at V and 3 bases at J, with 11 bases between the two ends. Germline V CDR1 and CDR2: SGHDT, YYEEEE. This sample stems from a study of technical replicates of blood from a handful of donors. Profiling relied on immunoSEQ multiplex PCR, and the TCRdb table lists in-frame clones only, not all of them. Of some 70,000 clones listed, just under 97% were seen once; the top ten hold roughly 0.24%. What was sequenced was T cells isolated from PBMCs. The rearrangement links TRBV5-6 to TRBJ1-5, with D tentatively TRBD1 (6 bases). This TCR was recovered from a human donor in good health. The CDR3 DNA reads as TGTGCCAGCAGCGGGGGGGCCCCCAATCAGCCCCAGCATTTT. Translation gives CASSGGAPNQPQHF.